This TCR beta chain was sequenced during a study of blood T cell repertoires in COVID-19. Across the study: Material from acute and convalescent COVID-19 was sourced from the United States, Italy and Spain. T cells, B-cell-depleted T cells, or PBMCs provided the cDNA or gDNA that served as material.

Authors' analysis steps: Counts of nucleated cells, estimated from reference gene primer amplification, were obtained. Measured with immunoSEQ multiplex PCR; TCRdb has only the in-frame clones, and not every one. V, J and clone size are taken as reported in that table, and D and trimming were inferred from the DNA itself. The profile shows roughly 50,000 clones, around 90% of them singletons. Trimming took off 2 bases at V and 0 bases at J, with 9 bases between the two ends. Germline V gives CDR1 SGHRS, CDR2 YFSETQ. The CDR3 has 14 amino acids. V is TRBV5-1 and J is TRBJ2-7, with D possibly being TRBD1 (6 bases). The sequenced material came from peripheral blood. The clonotype was recovered from a man of 80 years or more with acute or convalescent COVID-19. The CDR3 loop reads CASSFDRPSYEQYF. CDR3 sequence (DNA): TGCGCCAGCAGCTTCGACAGGCCCTCCTACGAGCAGTACTTC.